This T cell receptor (beta chain) was captured in a study of blood T cell repertoires in COVID-19. Across the whole study: Both acute and convalescent COVID-19 samples were obtained from the United States, Italy and Spain. Sources were T cells, B-cell-depleted T cells, or PBMCs; the material itself was cDNA or gDNA.

The germline V gene has CDR1 KGHSH and CDR2 LQKENI. This CDR3 is built from 16 residues. With 4 bases clipped from V and 6 bases from J, the junction kept 10 bases outside the gene matches. Generated by immunoSEQ multiplex PCR, the TCRdb table keeps only in-frame clones and is missing some. The sample holds roughly 42,000 clones; over 85% are singletons and the top ten take over 0.3%. The receptor was isolated from a man in his fifties with COVID-19, enrolled during active disease. The sample taken for sequencing was peripheral blood. This chain connects TRBV18 to TRBJ2-1; 9 nucleotides line up with TRBD2. Here the CDR3 DNA reads TGTGCCAGCTCACGCTTGGCTAGCGGGACTTCCAATGAGCAGTTCTTC. Its protein is CASSRLASGTSNEQFF. Together with reference TRBV18 and TRBJ2-1, the CDR3 gives the full variable domain: NAGVMQNPRHLVRRRGQEARLRCSPMKGHSHVYWYRQLPEEGLKFMVYLQKENIIDESGMPKERFSAEFPKEGPSILRIQQVVRGDSAAYFCASSRLASGTSNEQFFGPGTRLTVL.